Each of the 15 T cell receptor beta chains below was sequenced from the same sample in a study of early T cells in non-severe SARS-CoV-2 infection. TCRdb redid the calling of the 5' RACE reads with MiXCR, one entry per CDR3 protein. The sample lists around 46,000 distinct CDR3 sequences, 5.4% seen once, with about 5.4% in the top ten. Here the sequenced sample was whole blood, taken at baseline. These receptors were obtained from an adult who was a healthcare worker with PCR-confirmed SARS-CoV-2 infection or an uninfected control (not recorded which).

The CDR3 sequence: CAWSVLLAGAGELFF. CDR3 bases: TGTGCCTGGAGTGTCTTACTAGCGGGAGCCGGGGAGCTGTTTTTT. The V and J genes are TRBV30 and TRBJ2-2, with 11 positions matching TRBD2. Germline CDR1 reads GTSNPN; CDR2 reads SVGIG (reference sequence). CDR3 length: 15 amino acids. V was clipped by 0 bases and J by 6 bases; unmatched bases: 3.

This clonotype was counted at least ten times. The gene calls are TRBV3-1 and TRBJ1-4; TRBD1 matches at 10 bases. The CDR3 sequence is 17 residues long. Germline CDR1 LGHDT, CDR2 YNNKEL (reference sequence). The junction had 2 bases not matched to a gene; V was cut back by 1 base and J by 0 bases. CDR3 bases: TGTGCCAGCAGCCAAGGACAGGGGGCGACAACTAATGAAAAACTGTTTTTT. The encoded protein is CASSQGQGATTNEKLFF. Full variable domain (rest looked up from reference TRBV3-1 and TRBJ1-4): DTAVSQTPKYLVTQMGNDKSIKCEQNLGHDTMYWYKQDSKKFLKIMFSYNNKELIINETVPNRFSPKSPDKAHLNLHINSLELGDSAVYFCASSQGQGATTNEKLFFGSGTQLSVL.

This clonotype was found many times. This chain links TRBV20-1 with TRBJ2-7; 8 bases map to TRBD1. Germline V CDR1 and CDR2: DFQATT, SNEGSKA (reference sequence). The junction had 8 bases not matched to a gene; V was cut back by 8 bases and J by 2 bases. This CDR3 spans 13 amino acids. For the CDR3, the DNA is TGCAGTCCCGGGACAGGTGTAACCTACGAGCAGTACTTC. This encodes CSPGTGVTYEQYF.

This clonotype appeared many times. J is TRBJ2-7 and V is TRBV5-4; D might be TRBD2 (5 bases). Germline V gene data show CDR1 as SGHNT and CDR2 as YYREEE (reference sequence). Trimming left V 5 bases short and J 3 bases short, with 12 bases between. The CDR3 runs 13 residues. This CDR3 is CASRRDGLYEQYF. The CDR3 DNA reads TGTGCCAGCAGACGAGACGGACTCTACGAGCAGTACTTC.

This clonotype was counted many times. This sequence joins TRBV5-1 and TRBJ1-2, with D tentatively TRBD1 (5 bases). Germline CDR1 reads SGHRS; CDR2 reads YFSETQ. Trimming stripped 1 base from V and 3 bases from J, with 10 bases between. The CDR3 has 14 residues. The CDR3 spells CASSLMQGDYGYTF. The CDR3 nucleotides read TGCGCCAGCAGCTTGATGCAGGGTGACTATGGCTACACCTTC.

The chain recombines TRBV10-2 with TRBJ2-2, with TRBD2 matching 7 bases. CDR3 length: 15 amino acids. From germline, CDR1 is WSHSY and CDR2 SAAADI. The junction had 3 bases not matched to a gene; V was cut back by 4 bases and J by 1 base. The CDR3 is CASSGVAGNTGELFF. The CDR3 region has the DNA TGCGCCAGCAGTGGGGTAGCGGGGAACACCGGGGAGCTGTTTTTT.

This clonotype was detected only a few times. The chain uses TRBV20-1 and TRBJ2-5; TRBD2 agrees at 7 bases. After removal of 6 bases from V and 5 bases from J, the junction contained 12 bases not matched to a gene. Germline V gene sequence: CDR1 DFQATT, CDR2 SNEGSKA (reference sequence). This CDR3 has 14 residues. This CDR3 reads CSAPRTRTSETQYF. The CDR3 nucleotides are TGCAGTGCGCCGCGGACTAGGACGTCGGAGACCCAGTACTTC.

This clonotype was picked up a small number of times. CDR3 sequence: CASSLTLAGGPVNEQFF. In nucleotides, the CDR3 is TGTGCCAGCAGCTTAACTCTAGCGGGAGGGCCAGTCAATGAGCAGTTCTTC. The J gene is TRBJ2-1, the V gene TRBV7-3; 12 nucleotides align to TRBD2. V lost 0 bases and J lost 6; bases outside the gene matches: 6. The CDR3 length is 17 residues. Germline V gene sequence: CDR1 SGHTA, CDR2 FQGTGA.

The chain uses TRBV7-3 and TRBJ1-2; no firm D call. V was clipped by 5 bases and J by 2 bases, with 9 bases between them. This CDR3 has 13 residues. Germline CDR1 and CDR2: SGHTA and FQGTGA. The CDR3: CASSRSDNYGYTF. The CDR3 nucleotides are TGTGCCAGCAGCAGGTCCGACAACTATGGCTACACCTTC.

This clonotype was counted ten times or more. The CDR3 coding sequence is TGTGCCAGCAGTGCGGACAGGGTGTACACTGAAGCTTTCTTT. Translation: CASSADRVYTEAFF. This sequence joins TRBV6-6 and TRBJ1-1; 8 nucleotides line up with TRBD1. Germline V gene lookup returns CDR1 MNHNY and CDR2 SVGAGI (reference sequence). The CDR3 spans 14 residues. Trimming at V came to 5 bases and at J to 3 bases, leaving 5 bases not matched to a gene.

This clonotype has ten or more counts. The chain employs TRBV6-2 or TRBV6-3 and TRBJ1-1; TRBD1 is a possible D gene (6 bases). V lost 2 bases and J lost 4, with 11 bases in between. Germline V CDR1 and CDR2: MNHEY, SVGEGT. The CDR3 totals 14 residues. The CDR3, as DNA: TGTGCCAGCAGTTACGGGGGGGCCCTCACTGAAGCTTTCTTT. Its translation is CASSYGGALTEAFF.

This clonotype appeared many times. V usage is TRBV25-1 and J usage is TRBJ2-3, with D tentatively TRBD2 (5 bases). The CDR3 loop spans 15 amino acids. The germline CDR1 and CDR2 sequences are MGHDK and SYGVNS. Between the trimmed V and J ends, which lost 5 bases and 0 bases, there was a span of 12 bases. The CDR3, as DNA: TGTGCCAGCAGTCCGAGGGATCCTAGCACAGATACGCAGTATTTT. Translation: CASSPRDPSTDTQYF.

This clonotype was seen ten or more times. Written as DNA, the CDR3 is TGTGCCAGCAGTTCTTGGGGGGTGGATAATTCACCCCTCCACTTT. Amino acids: CASSSWGVDNSPLHF. The V call is TRBV12-3 or TRBV12-4, the J call TRBJ1-6; TRBD1 is a possible D gene (5 bases). The CDR3 runs to 15 residues. Trimming took 4 bases from V and 5 from J, leaving 12 bases between them.

The chain links TRBV24-1 to TRBJ2-1; the match to TRBD1 covers 7 bases. Germline V lookup: CDR1 KGHDR, CDR2 SFDVKD. This CDR3 comprises 14 residues. V was pared by 4 bases and J by 9 bases, with 8 bases of the junction left unmatched. The CDR3 bases are TGTGCCACCAGTGAGTTCAGGGGGAAAGGTGAGCAGTTCTTC. This gives the protein CATSEFRGKGEQFF.

This clonotype was recorded at least ten times. This chain links TRBV5-4 with TRBJ2-1; 13 bases align to TRBD2. V gave up 6 bases and J gave up 8 bases; unmatched junction bases: 8. The germline V gene has CDR1 SGHNT and CDR2 YYREEE (reference sequence). This CDR3 contains 15 residues. This CDR3 is CASTPGLAGDYEQFF. The CDR3 DNA follows: TGTGCCAGCACCCCTGGACTAGCGGGAGATTATGAGCAGTTCTTC.